This TCR beta chain was recorded in a study of blood T cells in healthy people across ages. Study overall: Every two T cells gave about one barcoded beta molecule via template switching.

Regarding the study as a whole: Both naive CD4+ cell counts and diversity were greater in long-lived donors than in aged donors.

This clonotype showed up just a few times. Its antigen is not known. For the second PCR, which ran for about 6 to 11 cycles, a sample-barcoded 5' primer and a J-beta primer mix were used. The authors tagged each cDNA molecule using a template-switch adaptor with 12 random nucleotides. One entry per CDR3 protein results from TCRdb running MiXCR on the 5' RACE reads. The sample lists some 700,000 distinct CDR3 sequences, roughly 20% occurring once. This CDR3 is built from 20 residues. In germline, CDR1 is SGHDN, CDR2 FVKESK. V was clipped by 1 base and J by 3 bases, with 25 bases between them. Total RNA extracted from each sample amounted to at least 6 micrograms.

The chain uses TRBV14 and TRBJ2-1, with D unresolved. The specimen sequenced was blood. This clonotype was sampled from a man between 70 and 80 years old in good health. The CDR3 loop reads CASSQGWSLPLDPLYNEQFF. The CDR3 coding sequence is TGTGCCAGCAGCCAAGGATGGTCACTCCCCCTCGACCCCCTCTACAATGAGCAGTTCTTC.